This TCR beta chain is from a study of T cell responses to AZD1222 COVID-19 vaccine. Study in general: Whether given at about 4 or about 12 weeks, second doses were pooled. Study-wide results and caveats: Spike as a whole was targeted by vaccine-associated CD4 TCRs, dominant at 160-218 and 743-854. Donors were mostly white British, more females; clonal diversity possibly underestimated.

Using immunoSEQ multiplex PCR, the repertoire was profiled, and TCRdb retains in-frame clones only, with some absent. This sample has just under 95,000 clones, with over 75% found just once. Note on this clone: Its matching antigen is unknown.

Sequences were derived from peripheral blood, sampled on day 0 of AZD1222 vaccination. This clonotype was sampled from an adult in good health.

The CDR3 here is CASSAGTVSGNTIYF. CDR3 DNA: TGTGCCAGCAGCGCCGGGACAGTCTCTGGAAACACCATATATTTT. The chain joins TRBV7-2 to TRBJ1-3; 7 positions match TRBD1. Germline CDR1 reads SGHTA; CDR2 reads FQGNSA. V was pared by 5 bases and J by 0 bases, with 4 bases of the junction left unmatched. The CDR3 covers 15 residues.